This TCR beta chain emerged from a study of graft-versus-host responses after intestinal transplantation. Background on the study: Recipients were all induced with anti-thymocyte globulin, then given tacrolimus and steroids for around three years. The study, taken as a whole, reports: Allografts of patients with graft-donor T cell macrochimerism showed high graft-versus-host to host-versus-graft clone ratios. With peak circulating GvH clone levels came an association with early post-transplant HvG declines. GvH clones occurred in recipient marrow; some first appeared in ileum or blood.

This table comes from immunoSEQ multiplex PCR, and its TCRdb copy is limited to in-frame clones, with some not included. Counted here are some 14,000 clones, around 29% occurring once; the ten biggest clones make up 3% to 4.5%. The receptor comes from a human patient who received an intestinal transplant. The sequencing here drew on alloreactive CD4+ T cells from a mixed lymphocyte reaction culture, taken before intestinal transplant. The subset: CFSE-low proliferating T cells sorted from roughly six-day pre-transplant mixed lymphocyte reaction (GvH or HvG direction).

CDR3 nucleotides: TGCGCCAGCAGCCAAGAACGGGCCGGGAGGCGCTCCAAAAACATTCAGTACTTC. Translation gives CASSQERAGRRSKNIQYF. The chain uses TRBV4-3 and TRBJ2-4, with 7 bases matching TRBD2. From germline, CDR1 is LGHNA and CDR2 YSLEER. With V trimmed by 0 bases and J by 2 bases, 10 bases remained unmatched. The CDR3 runs to 18 residues.